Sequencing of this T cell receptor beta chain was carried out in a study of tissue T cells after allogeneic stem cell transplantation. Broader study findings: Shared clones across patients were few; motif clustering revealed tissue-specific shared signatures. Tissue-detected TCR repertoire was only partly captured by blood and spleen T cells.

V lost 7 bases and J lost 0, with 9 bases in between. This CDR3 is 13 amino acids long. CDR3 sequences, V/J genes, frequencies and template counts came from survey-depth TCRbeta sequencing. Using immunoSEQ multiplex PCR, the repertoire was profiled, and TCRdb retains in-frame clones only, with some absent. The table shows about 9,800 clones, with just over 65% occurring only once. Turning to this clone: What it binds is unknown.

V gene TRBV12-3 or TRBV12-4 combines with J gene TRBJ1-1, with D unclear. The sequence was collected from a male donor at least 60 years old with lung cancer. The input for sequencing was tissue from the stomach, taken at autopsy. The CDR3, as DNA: TGTGCCAGCACCCCTTTACTGAACACTGAAGCTTTCTTT. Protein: CASTPLLNTEAFF.